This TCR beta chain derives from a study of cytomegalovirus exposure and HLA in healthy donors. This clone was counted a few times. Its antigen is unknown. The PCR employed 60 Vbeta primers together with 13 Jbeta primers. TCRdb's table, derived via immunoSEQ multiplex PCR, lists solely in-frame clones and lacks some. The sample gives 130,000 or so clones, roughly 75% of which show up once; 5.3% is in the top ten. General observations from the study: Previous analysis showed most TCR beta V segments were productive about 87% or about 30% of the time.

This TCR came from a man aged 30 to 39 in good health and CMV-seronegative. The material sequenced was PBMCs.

The DNA of the CDR3 is TGTGCCAGCGTATGGGGCTTGAACACTGAAGCTTTCTTT. Its protein product is CASVWGLNTEAFF. This sequence joins TRBV28 and TRBJ1-1; tentative D call: TRBD1 (5 bases). Trimming cost V 8 bases and J 0 bases, with 10 bases left between them. Germline V gene sequence: CDR1 MDHEN, CDR2 SYDVKM. The length of the CDR3 is 13 residues.